This T cell receptor beta chain was sequenced during a study of OX40 agonist ivuxolimab in advanced cancers. This clone has just a few counts. Its antigen remains unknown. Study-level points and caveats: Some of the nonresponding patients also showed low levels of normalized T-cell clonal expansion.

Assay: immunoSEQ multiplex PCR; the TCRdb copy retains only in-frame clones and omits some. In the table there are tens of thousands of clones, just over 90% of which are singletons. The CDR3 runs 13 residues. Germline lookup yields CDR1 SGHRS and CDR2 YFSETQ. Between the trimmed V and J ends, which lost 0 bases and 0 bases, there was a span of 4 bases. The chain is built from TRBV5-1 and TRBJ2-7, with no clear D. The material sequenced was CD4+ or CD8+ T cells sorted from blood, taken in a trial of the OX40 agonist ivuxolimab. This TCR derives from an adult with an advanced solid tumor such as melanoma, head and neck, liver or kidney cancer. For the CDR3, the DNA is TGCGCCAGCAGCTTGGAGGTCTCCTACGAGCAGTACTTC. It translates to CASSLEVSYEQYF. Based on the CDR3 plus reference TRBV5-1 and TRBJ2-7, the full variable domain is KAGVTQTPRYLIKTRGQQVTLSCSPISGHRSVSWYQQTPGQGLQFLFEYFSETQRNKGNFPGRFSGRQFSNSRSEMNVSTLELGDSALYLCASSLEVSYEQYFGPGTRLTVT.